Following are 6 T cell receptor beta chains from one sample sequenced in a study of blood T cell repertoires in COVID-19. Here immunoSEQ multiplex PCR was the method, and the copy in TCRdb shows in-frame clones only, minus some. The table shows roughly 230,000 clones, with approximately 86% occurring only once. The sample consisted of peripheral blood. The source of these receptors is a human donor in a cohort sampled during active COVID-19.

This chain links TRBV12-3 or TRBV12-4 with TRBJ1-5; perhaps TRBD1 as D (6 bases). The CDR3 is made up of 13 amino acids. V lost 6 bases and J 5 bases, leaving 11 bases between the germline ends. As DNA, the CDR3 is TGTGCCAGCAGCTTCGGACAGCATCAGCCCCAGCATTTT. Its translation is CASSFGQHQPQHF.

V is TRBV5-1 and J is TRBJ1-4, with 7 bases aligning to TRBD1. Germline values: CDR1 SGHRS, CDR2 YFSETQ. V shed 5 bases and J 0 bases; nucleotides not matched to a gene: 10. The CDR3 loop spans 17 amino acids. The CDR3 loop reads CASRLGQVRPTNEKLFF. DNA of the CDR3: TGCGCCAGCAGGCTCGGACAGGTTAGGCCAACTAATGAAAAACTGTTTTTT.

Here the CDR3 DNA reads TGTGCCAGCAGCGACACCCAAGAGACCCAGTACTTC. Protein: CASSDTQETQYF. J is TRBJ2-5 and V is TRBV12-3 or TRBV12-4; D remains ambiguous. The CDR3 contains 12 residues. V was cut by 6 bases and J by 1 base, with 6 bases left in between.

This chain joins TRBV30 and TRBJ1-4; D unclear. Germline lookup yields CDR1 GTSNPN and CDR2 SVGIG (reference sequence). The CDR3 extends over 15 amino acids. V dropped 0 bases and J dropped 0 bases, with 8 bases sitting between them. CDR3 residues: CAWSVRSATNEKLFF. In DNA form, the CDR3 reads TGTGCCTGGAGTGTACGATCAGCAACTAATGAAAAACTGTTTTTT. The whole variable domain, filled in from reference TRBV30 and TRBJ1-4, reads SQTIHQWPATLVQPVGSPLSLECTVEGTSNPNLYWYRQAAGRGLQLLFYSVGIGQISSEVPQNLSASRPQDRQFILSSKKLLLSDSGFYLCAWSVRSATNEKLFFGSGTQLSVL.

The chain couples TRBV27 to TRBJ2-3; 9 bases are a match to TRBD2. V gave up 6 bases and J gave up 1 base; unmatched junction bases: 11. The CDR3 has 17 amino acids. Germline CDR1 is MNHEY and CDR2 is SMNVEV (reference sequence). Here the CDR3 reads CASRDYEAGGRTDTQYF. CDR3 nucleotides: TGTGCCAGCAGAGACTATGAAGCGGGGGGACGCACAGATACGCAGTATTTT.

The chain uses TRBV5-6 and TRBJ1-6; 7 bases line up with TRBD1. CDR1 SGHDT and CDR2 YYEEEE come from the germline V gene. The CDR3 sequence is 15 residues long. V shed 1 base and J 10 bases; nucleotides not matched to a gene: 8. The chain's CDR3 is CASSLLERDRSPLHF. In nucleotides, the CDR3 is TGTGCCAGCAGCTTGTTGGAAAGGGACAGATCACCCCTCCACTTT.